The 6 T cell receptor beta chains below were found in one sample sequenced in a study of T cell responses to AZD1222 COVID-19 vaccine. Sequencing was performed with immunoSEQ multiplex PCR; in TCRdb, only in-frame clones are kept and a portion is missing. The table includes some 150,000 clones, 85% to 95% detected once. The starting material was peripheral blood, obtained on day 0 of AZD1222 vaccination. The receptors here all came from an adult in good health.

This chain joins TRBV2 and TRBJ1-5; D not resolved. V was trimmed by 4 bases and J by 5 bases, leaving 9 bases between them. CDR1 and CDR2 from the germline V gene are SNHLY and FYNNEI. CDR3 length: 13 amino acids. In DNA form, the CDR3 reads TGTGCCAGCAGTGGGACGTGGGATCAGCCCCAGCATTTT. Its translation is CASSGTWDQPQHF.

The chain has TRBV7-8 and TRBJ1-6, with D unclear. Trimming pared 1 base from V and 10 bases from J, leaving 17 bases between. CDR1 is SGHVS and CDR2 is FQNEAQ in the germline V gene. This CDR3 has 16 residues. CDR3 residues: CASSLGTSARSSPLHF. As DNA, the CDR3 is TGTGCCAGCAGCTTAGGGACTTCGGCACGATCCTCACCCCTCCACTTT.

The CDR3 here is CASSFSDRLEAFF. The CDR3 bases are TGTGCCAGCAGCTTCTCGGACAGGCTTGAAGCTTTCTTT. V usage is TRBV7-2 and J usage is TRBJ1-1; TRBD1 matches at 7 bases. This CDR3 spans 13 amino acids. Germline assignment: CDR1 SGHTA and CDR2 FQGNSA. V gave up 3 bases and J gave up 7 bases; unmatched junction bases: 5.

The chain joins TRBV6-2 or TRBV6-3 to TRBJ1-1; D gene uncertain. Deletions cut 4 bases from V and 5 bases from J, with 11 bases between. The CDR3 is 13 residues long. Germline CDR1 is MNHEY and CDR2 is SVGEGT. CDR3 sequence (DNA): TGTGCCAGCAGTTCCGACCGTCGGACTGAAGCTTTCTTT. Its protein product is CASSSDRRTEAFF.

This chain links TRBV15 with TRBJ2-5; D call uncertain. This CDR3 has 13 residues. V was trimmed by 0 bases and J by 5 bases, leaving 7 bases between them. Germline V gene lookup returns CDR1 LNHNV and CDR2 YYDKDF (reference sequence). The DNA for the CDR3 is TGTGCCACCAGCAGAGATCAGGTTGAGACCCAGTACTTC. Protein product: CATSRDQVETQYF.

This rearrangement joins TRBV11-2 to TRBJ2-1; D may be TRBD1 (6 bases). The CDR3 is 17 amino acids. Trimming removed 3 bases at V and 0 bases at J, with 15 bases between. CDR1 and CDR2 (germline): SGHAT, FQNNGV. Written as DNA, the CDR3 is TGTGCCAGCAGCTTCAACACTCCAGGGGCCTCCTACAATGAGCAGTTCTTC. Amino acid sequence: CASSFNTPGASYNEQFF.